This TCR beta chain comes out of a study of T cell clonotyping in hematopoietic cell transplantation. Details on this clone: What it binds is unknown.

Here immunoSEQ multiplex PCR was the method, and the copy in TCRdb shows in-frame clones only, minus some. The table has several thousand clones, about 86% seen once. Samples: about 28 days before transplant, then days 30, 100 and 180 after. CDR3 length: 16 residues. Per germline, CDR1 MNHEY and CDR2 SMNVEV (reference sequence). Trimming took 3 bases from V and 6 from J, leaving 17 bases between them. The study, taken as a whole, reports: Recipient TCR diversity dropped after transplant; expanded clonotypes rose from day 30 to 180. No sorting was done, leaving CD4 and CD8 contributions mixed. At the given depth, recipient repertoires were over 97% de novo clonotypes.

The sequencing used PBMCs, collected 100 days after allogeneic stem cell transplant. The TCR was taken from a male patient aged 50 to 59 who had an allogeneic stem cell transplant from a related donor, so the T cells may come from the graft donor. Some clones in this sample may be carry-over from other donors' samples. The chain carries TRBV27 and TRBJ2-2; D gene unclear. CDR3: CASSFTRSPLPGELFF. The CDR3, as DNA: TGTGCCAGCAGTTTTACACGTTCCCCCCTGCCCGGGGAGCTGTTTTTT.